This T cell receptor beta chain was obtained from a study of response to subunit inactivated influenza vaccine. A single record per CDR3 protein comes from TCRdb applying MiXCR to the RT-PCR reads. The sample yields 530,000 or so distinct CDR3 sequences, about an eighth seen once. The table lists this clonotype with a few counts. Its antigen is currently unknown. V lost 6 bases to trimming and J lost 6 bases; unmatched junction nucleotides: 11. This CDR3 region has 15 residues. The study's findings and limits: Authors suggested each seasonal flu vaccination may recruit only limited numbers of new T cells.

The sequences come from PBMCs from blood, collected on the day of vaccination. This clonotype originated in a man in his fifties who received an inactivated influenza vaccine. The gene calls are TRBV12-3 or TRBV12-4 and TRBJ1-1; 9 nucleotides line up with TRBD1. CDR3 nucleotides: TGTGCCAGCAGCACTCGAACAGGGGGCGTTGCTGAAGCTTTCTTT. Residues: CASSTRTGGVAEAFF.